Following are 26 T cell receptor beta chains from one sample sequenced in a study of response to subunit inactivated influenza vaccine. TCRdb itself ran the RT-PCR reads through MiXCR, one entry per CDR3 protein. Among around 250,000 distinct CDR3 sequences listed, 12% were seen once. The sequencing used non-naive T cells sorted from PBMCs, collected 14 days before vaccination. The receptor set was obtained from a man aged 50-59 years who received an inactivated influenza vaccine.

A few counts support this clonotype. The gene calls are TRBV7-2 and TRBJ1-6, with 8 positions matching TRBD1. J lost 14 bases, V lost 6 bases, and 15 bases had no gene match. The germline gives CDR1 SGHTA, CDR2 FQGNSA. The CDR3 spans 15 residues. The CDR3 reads CASRSSGQAISALHF. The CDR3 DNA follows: TGTGCCAGCAGGTCCTCGGGACAGGCCATCTCCGCCCTCCACTTT.

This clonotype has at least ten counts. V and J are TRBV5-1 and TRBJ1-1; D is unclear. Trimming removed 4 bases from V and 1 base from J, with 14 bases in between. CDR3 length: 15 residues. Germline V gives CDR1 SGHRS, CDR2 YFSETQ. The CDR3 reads CASSPNPRRNTEAFF. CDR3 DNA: TGCGCCAGCAGCCCCAACCCCCGGAGGAACACTGAAGCTTTCTTT.

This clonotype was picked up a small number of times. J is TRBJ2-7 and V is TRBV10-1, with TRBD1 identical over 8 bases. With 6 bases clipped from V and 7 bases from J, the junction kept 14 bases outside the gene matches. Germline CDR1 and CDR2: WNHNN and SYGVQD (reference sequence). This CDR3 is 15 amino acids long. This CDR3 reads CASSQDRVSLGEQYF. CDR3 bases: TGCGCCAGCAGCCAGGACAGGGTCTCCCTTGGGGAGCAGTACTTC.

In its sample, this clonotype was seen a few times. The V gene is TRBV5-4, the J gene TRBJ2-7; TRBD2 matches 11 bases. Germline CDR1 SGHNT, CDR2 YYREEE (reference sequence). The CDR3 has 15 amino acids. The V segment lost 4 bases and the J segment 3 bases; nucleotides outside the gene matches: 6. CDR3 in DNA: TGTGCCAGCAGCCTGGGGACTAGCGGCGTCTACGAGCAGTACTTC. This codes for CASSLGTSGVYEQYF.

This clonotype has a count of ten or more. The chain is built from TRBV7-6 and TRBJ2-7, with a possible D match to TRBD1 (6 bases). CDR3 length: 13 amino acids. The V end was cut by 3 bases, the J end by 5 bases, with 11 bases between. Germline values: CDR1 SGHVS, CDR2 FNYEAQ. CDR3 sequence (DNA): TGTGCCAGCAGCTTGCCAGGGGTCAACGAGCAGTACTTC. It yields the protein CASSLPGVNEQYF.

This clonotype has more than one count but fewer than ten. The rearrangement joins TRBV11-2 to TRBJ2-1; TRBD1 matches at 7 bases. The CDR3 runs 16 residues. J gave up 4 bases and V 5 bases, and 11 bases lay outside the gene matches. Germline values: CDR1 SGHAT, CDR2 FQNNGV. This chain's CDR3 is CASSHTKGGWYNEQFF. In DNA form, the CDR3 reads TGTGCCAGCAGCCATACGAAAGGGGGCTGGTACAATGAGCAGTTCTTC.

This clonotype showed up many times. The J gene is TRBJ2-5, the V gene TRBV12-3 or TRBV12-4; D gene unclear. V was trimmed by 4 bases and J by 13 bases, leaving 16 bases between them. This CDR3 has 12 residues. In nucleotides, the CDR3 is TGTGCCAGCAGTTCGACTCCCTGGAAATCGTACTTC. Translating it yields CASSSTPWKSYF.

The CDR3 coding sequence is TGTGCCAGCAGCTTGGACCCCGGCACTAGCGGGAGGATTTACGAGCAGTACTTC. Residues: CASSLDPGTSGRIYEQYF. The gene calls are TRBV5-4 and TRBJ2-7, with 12 bases lining up with TRBD2. V shed 0 bases and J 4 bases; nucleotides not matched to a gene: 11. Germline V gene data show CDR1 as SGHNT and CDR2 as YYREEE (reference sequence). This CDR3 contains 18 residues.

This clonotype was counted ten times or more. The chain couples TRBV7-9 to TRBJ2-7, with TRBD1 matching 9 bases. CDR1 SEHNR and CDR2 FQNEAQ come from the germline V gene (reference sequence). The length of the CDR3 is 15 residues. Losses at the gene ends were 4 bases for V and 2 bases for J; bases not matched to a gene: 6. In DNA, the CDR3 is TGTGCCAGCAGCTACCGGGACAGGGTCACCTACGAGCAGTACTTC. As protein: CASSYRDRVTYEQYF. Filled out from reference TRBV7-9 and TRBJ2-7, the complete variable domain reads DTGVSQNPRHKITKRGQNVTFRCDPISEHNRLYWYRQTLGQGPEFLTYFQNEAQLEKSRLLSDRFSAERPKGSFSTLEIQRTEQGDSAMYLCASSYRDRVTYEQYFGPGTRLTVT.

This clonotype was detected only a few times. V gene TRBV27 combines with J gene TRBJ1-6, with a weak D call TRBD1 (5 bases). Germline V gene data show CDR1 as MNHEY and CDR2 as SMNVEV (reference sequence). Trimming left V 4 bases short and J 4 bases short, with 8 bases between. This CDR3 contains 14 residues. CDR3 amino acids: CASSSRQYNSPLHF. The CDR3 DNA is TGTGCCAGCAGTTCACGACAGTATAATTCACCCCTCCACTTT.

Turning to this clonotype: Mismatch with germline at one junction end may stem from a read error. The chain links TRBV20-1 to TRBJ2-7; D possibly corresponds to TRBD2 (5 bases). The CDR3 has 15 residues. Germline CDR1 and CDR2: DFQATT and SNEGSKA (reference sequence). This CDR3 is CCARDYRGRSYEQYF. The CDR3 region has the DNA TGCTGTGCTAGAGATTACCGGGGAAGGTCCTACGAGCAGTACTTC.

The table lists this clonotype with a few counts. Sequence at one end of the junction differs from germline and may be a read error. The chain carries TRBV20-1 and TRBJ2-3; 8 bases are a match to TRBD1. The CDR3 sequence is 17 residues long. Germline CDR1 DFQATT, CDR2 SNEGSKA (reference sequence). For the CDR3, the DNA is TGCAGTGCCAGAGGCTGGGGTGACAGGGGTTTCGCAGATACGCAGTATTTT. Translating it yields CSARGWGDRGFADTQYF.

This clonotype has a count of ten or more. CDR3 residues: CAISESEDRPGYF. The DNA of the CDR3 is TGTGCCATCAGTGAGTCAGAGGACAGGCCAGGGTACTTC. V gene TRBV10-3 combines with J gene TRBJ2-7; 7 nucleotides line up with TRBD1. The CDR3 is 13 amino acids. J gave up 12 bases and V 0 bases, and 8 bases lay outside the gene matches. Germline lookup yields CDR1 ENHRY and CDR2 SYGVKD.

In DNA form, the CDR3 reads TGCGCCAGCAGCGAGCCGGGACTATCCTCCTACGAGCAGTACTTC. Protein sequence: CASSEPGLSSYEQYF. The J gene is TRBJ2-7, the V gene TRBV4-3, with TRBD2 matching over 7 bases. Germline V gives CDR1 LGHNA, CDR2 YSLEER. Trimming at V came to 5 bases and at J to 0 bases, leaving 7 bases not matched to a gene. This CDR3 is 15 amino acids long.

CDR3 DNA sequence: TGTGCCAGCAGCTTGGGTATCCACGAGCAGTACTTC. This translates into CASSLGIHEQYF. The V call is TRBV5-5, the J call TRBJ2-7; D unresolved. The CDR3 contains 12 residues. The V end lost 0 bases, the J end lost 5 bases, and 6 bases lay between the germline ends. Germline V lookup: CDR1 SGHKS, CDR2 YYEKEE (reference sequence).

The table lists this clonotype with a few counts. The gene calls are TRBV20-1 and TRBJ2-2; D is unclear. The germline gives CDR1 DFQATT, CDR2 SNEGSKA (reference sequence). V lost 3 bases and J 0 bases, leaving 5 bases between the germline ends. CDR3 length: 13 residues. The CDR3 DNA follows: TGCAGTGCTAGGGCCGCGAACACCGGGGAGCTGTTTTTT. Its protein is CSARAANTGELFF.

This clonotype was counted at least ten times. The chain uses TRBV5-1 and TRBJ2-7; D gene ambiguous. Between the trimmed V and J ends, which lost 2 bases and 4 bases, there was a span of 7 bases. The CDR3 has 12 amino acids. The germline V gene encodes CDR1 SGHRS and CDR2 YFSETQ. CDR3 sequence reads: CASSFTGYEQYF. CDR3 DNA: TGCGCCAGCAGCTTTACTGGGTACGAGCAGTACTTC.

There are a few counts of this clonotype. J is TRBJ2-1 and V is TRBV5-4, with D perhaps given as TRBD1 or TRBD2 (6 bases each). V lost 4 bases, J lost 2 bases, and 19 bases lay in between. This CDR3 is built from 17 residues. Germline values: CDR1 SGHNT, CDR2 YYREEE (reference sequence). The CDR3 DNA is TGTGCCAGCAGCCTTGGAAGGGGGGCCGGTGCCTACAATGAGCAGTTCTTC. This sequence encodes CASSLGRGAGAYNEQFF. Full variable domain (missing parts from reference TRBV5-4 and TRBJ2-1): ETGVTQSPTHLIKTRGQQVTLRCSSQSGHNTVSWYQQALGQGPQFIFQYYREEENGRGNFPPRFSGLQFPNYSSELNVNALELDDSALYLCASSLGRGAGAYNEQFFGPGTRLTVL.

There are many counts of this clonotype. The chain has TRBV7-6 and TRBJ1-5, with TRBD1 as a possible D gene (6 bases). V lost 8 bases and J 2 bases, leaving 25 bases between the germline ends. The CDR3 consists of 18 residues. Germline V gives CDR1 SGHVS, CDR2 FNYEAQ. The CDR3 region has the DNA TGTGCCAGCCGGCTCCTTATGCCGGGACACCTATGCAATCAGCCCCAGCATTTT. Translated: CASRLLMPGHLCNQPQHF. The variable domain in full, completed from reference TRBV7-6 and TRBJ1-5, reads GAGVSQSPRYKVTKRGQDVALRCDPISGHVSLYWYRQALGQGPEFLTYFNYEAQQDKSGLPNDRFSAERPEGSISTLTIQRTEQRDSAMYRCASRLLMPGHLCNQPQHFGDGTRLSIL.

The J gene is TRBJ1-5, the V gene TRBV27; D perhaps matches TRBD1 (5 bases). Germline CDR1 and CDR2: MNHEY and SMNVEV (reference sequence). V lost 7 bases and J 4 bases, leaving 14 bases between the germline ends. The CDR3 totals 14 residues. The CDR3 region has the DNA TGTGCCAGCAATGGACACGCGACGAATCAGCCCCAGCATTTT. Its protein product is CASNGHATNQPQHF.

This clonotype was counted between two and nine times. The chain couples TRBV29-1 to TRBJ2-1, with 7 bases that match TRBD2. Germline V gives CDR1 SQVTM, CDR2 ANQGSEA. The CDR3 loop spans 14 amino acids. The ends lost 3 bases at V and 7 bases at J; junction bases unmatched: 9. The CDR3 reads CSVELRREWNEQFF. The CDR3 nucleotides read TGCAGCGTTGAGTTGAGGCGGGAGTGGAATGAGCAGTTCTTC.

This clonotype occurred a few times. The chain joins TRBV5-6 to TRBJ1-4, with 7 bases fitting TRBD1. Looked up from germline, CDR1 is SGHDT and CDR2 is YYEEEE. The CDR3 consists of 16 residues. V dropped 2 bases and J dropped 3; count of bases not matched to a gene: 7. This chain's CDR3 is CASSLQGLSANEKLFF. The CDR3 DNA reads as TGTGCCAGCAGCTTACAGGGGCTCTCAGCTAATGAAAAACTGTTTTTT. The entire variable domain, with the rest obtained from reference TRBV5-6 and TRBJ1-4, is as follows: DAGVTQSPTHLIKTRGQQVTLRCSPKSGHDTVSWYQQALGQGPQFIFQYYEEEERQRGNFPDRFSGHQFPNYSSELNVNALLLGDSALYLCASSLQGLSANEKLFFGSGTQLSVL.

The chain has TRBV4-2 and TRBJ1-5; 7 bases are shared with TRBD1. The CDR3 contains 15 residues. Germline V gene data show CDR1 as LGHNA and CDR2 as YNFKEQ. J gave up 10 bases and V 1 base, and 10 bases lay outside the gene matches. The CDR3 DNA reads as TGTGCCAGCAGCCAAGTGCAGGGGGTAGGTCACCCCCAGCATTTT. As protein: CASSQVQGVGHPQHF.

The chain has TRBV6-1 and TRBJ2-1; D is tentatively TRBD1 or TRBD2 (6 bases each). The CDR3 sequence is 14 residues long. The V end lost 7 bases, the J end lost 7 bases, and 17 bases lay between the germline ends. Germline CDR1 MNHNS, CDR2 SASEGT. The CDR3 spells CASTDSGAGNEQFF. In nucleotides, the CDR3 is TGTGCCAGCACCGACTCGGGGGCCGGGAATGAGCAGTTCTTC.

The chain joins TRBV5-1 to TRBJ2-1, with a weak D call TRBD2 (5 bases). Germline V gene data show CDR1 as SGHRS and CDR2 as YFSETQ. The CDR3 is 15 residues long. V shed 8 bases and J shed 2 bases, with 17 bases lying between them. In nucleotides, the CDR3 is TGCGCCAGGAGCGCGGGTTCCTTGACCTACAATGAGCAGTTCTTC. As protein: CARSAGSLTYNEQFF.

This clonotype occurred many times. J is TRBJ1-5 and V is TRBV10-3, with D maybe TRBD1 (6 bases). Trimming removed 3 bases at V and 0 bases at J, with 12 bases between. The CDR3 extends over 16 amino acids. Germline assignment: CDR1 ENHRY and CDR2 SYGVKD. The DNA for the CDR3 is TGTGCCATCAGTGAACTTGACAGGAGTAGCAATCAGCCCCAGCATTTT. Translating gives CAISELDRSSNQPQHF.